This entry is about one T cell receptor (beta chain). Original analysis: Scientists estimated how many nucleated cells there were by amplifying reference gene primers. Sequencing was performed with immunoSEQ multiplex PCR; in TCRdb, only in-frame clones are kept and a portion is missing. That table is the source of V, J and clone size, and D and trimming were worked out from the DNA. The data hold about 280,000 clones, with 85% to 90% observed a single time. The data are from a study of blood T cell repertoires in COVID-19. The CDR3 length is 15 residues. Germline CDR1 SGHKS, CDR2 YYEKEE (reference sequence). V gave up 5 bases and J gave up 0 bases; unmatched junction bases: 4. Allocation to cohorts depended on clinical history reported by the participants.

The V call is TRBV5-5, the J call TRBJ2-1; TRBD2 aligns across 8 bases. What was sequenced was PBMCs or T cells enriched from blood (not recorded which). The TCR sequence derives from a woman between 25 and 40 years old with acute COVID-19. CDR3 nucleotides: TGTGCCAGCAGAGCTGCGGGGGGCTCCTACAATGAGCAGTTCTTC. Amino acids: CASRAAGGSYNEQFF.